These T cell receptor beta chains were read from a single sample in a study of neoadjuvant anti-PD-1 for oral cavity cancer. Profiling relied on immunoSEQ multiplex PCR, and the TCRdb table lists in-frame clones only, not all of them. The sample gives 63,000 or so clones, about 90% of which show up once; approximately 2.6% is in the top ten. Sequencing was performed on PBMCs, taken after nivolumab (anti-PD-1) treatment. The receptors originated from a person aged 40-85 years with oral cavity squamous cell carcinoma. Both conserved end residues are part of each CDR3. A D gene is named only where the DNA matches it firmly. A clone size is listed for some rows: how often the clone was seen (once, few, many), or a class if it is expanded.

size: .; J: TRBJ1-1; V: TRBV11-3; D: TRBD1; DNA: TGTGCCAGCAGCATGGACAGGTTGGCCCCTGAAGCTTTCTTT; CDR3: CASSMDRLAPEAFF
size: .; J: TRBJ2-1; V: TRBV9; D: .; DNA: TGTGCCAGCAGCGTAGCTTCGGTGGGATCAACTTACAATGAGCAGTTCTTC; CDR3: CASSVASVGSTYNEQFF
size: few; J: TRBJ1-6; V: TRBV18; D: .; DNA: TGTGCCAGCTCACCATTAACAGGGTTGGGTTCACCCCTCCACTTT; CDR3: CASSPLTGLGSPLHF
size: .; J: TRBJ2-6; V: TRBV6-1; D: .; DNA: TGTGCCAGCTGGGGGGCCTGGGGGGCCAACGTCCTGACTTTC; CDR3: CASWGAWGANVLTF
size: .; J: TRBJ2-5; V: TRBV11-3; D: .; DNA: TGTGCCAGCAGCTTAGGACGGGACGGAGAAGAGACCCAGTACTTC; CDR3: CASSLGRDGEETQYF
size: .; J: TRBJ2-7; V: TRBV7-9; D: .; DNA: TGTGCCAGCAGCTTACGGACGGAGCTCTACGAGCAGTACTTC; CDR3: CASSLRTELYEQYF
size: .; J: TRBJ2-1; V: TRBV28; D: TRBD1; DNA: TGTGCCAGCAGTTTTGGGGGAATGGCGACAGGGGGTTACAATGAGCAGTTCTTC; CDR3: CASSFGGMATGGYNEQFF
size: .; J: TRBJ2-3; V: TRBV7-2; D: TRBD2; DNA: TGTGCCAGCAGCTTAGACGCGGGACTAGCGGGGAGGAGCACAGATACGCAGTATTTT; CDR3: CASSLDAGLAGRSTDTQYF
size: few; J: TRBJ1-2; V: TRBV5-5; D: .; DNA: TGTGCCAGCAGCCCGACAGGCTATGGCTACACCTTC; CDR3: CASSPTGYGYTF
size: few; J: TRBJ2-5; V: TRBV10-3; D: TRBD1; DNA: TGTGCCATCAGTGAGTCAGGAGACAGGGGATTGGAGACCCAGTACTTC; CDR3: CAISESGDRGLETQYF
size: .; J: TRBJ1-2; V: TRBV19; D: .; DNA: TGTGCCAGTAGTATTGAACAGAGATGGTTCGGCTATGGCTACACCTTC; CDR3: CASSIEQRWFGYGYTF
size: once; J: TRBJ2-5; V: TRBV4-2; D: .; DNA: TGTGCCAGCAGCCGGGGGTCCCAAGAGACCCAGTACTTC; CDR3: CASSRGSQETQYF
size: .; J: TRBJ2-4; V: TRBV30; D: TRBD2; DNA: TGTGCCTGGAGCGCGGGGGGCACCAAAAACATTCAGTACTTC; CDR3: CAWSAGGTKNIQYF
size: .; J: TRBJ2-1; V: TRBV7-9; D: .; DNA: TGTGCCAGCAGCGCCGTATGGCTAGCTAGCCACAATGAGCAGTTCTTC; CDR3: CASSAVWLASHNEQFF
size: .; J: TRBJ2-3; V: TRBV7-6; D: .; DNA: TGTGCCAGCAGACCATCGACTAGCACAGATACGCAGTATTTT; CDR3: CASRPSTSTDTQYF
size: .; J: TRBJ1-3; V: TRBV4-1; D: .; DNA: TGCGCCAGCAGCCAAGTAAGCTCTGGAAACACCATATATTTT; CDR3: CASSQVSSGNTIYF
size: .; J: TRBJ2-2; V: TRBV7-9; D: .; DNA: TGTGCCAGCAGCTTAGCGGGTGGACCGACCGGGGAGCTGTTTTTT; CDR3: CASSLAGGPTGELFF
size: .; J: TRBJ2-7; V: TRBV11-1; D: .; DNA: TGTGCCAGCAGCTTCGGAAATGTACTATTTAACGAGCAGTACTTC; CDR3: CASSFGNVLFNEQYF
size: .; J: TRBJ1-3; V: TRBV9; D: .; DNA: TGTGCCAGCAGCGTAGCTATGGGGGAGCATGGAAACACCATATATTTT; CDR3: CASSVAMGEHGNTIYF
size: .; J: TRBJ2-1; V: TRBV10-3; D: .; DNA: TGTGCCATCAGTGAGTCTGGCGGATCTTACAATGAGCAGTTCTTC; CDR3: CAISESGGSYNEQFF
size: once; J: TRBJ1-1; V: TRBV29-1; D: .; DNA: TGCAGCGTTATAAGGGGGGGGGTAAACCCTGAAGCTTTCTTT; CDR3: CSVIRGGVNPEAFF
size: .; J: TRBJ2-7; V: TRBV6-6; D: TRBD1; DNA: TGTGCCAGCACTTGGGACAGGGGGCGCGAGCAGTACTTC; CDR3: CASTWDRGREQYF
size: .; J: TRBJ2-2; V: TRBV6-6; D: .; DNA: TGTGCCAGCAGTTACGGAAGGACGAACACCGGGGAGCTGTTTTTT; CDR3: CASSYGRTNTGELFF
size: .; J: TRBJ1-4; V: TRBV15; D: TRBD1; DNA: TGTGCCACCAGCAGAGAAAGACAGGGTATCAATGAAAAACTGTTTTTT; CDR3: CATSRERQGINEKLFF
size: .; J: TRBJ1-1; V: TRBV27; D: .; DNA: TGTGCCAGCAGTTTCTTGGGACGGGACACTGAAGCTTTCTTT; CDR3: CASSFLGRDTEAFF
size: .; J: TRBJ1-5; V: TRBV2; D: .; DNA: TGTGCCAGCAGTACGGGAGGGATAAGCAATCAGCCCCAGCATTTT; CDR3: CASSTGGISNQPQHF
size: .; J: TRBJ2-7; V: TRBV5-4; D: TRBD1; DNA: TGTGCCAGCAGCTTGAACAGGGGGCTGCTAGAGTACTTC; CDR3: CASSLNRGLLEYF
size: .; J: TRBJ1-3; V: TRBV15; D: .; DNA: TGTGCCACCAGCGCGGGCCGCTCTGGAAACACCATATATTTT; CDR3: CATSAGRSGNTIYF
size: .; J: TRBJ1-1; V: TRBV5-1; D: .; DNA: TGCGCCAGCAGCTCCGCTACTTCAGGAGGGTATCGGAACACTGAAGCTTTCTTT; CDR3: CASSSATSGGYRNTEAFF
size: once; J: TRBJ2-2; V: TRBV4-1; D: .; DNA: TGCGCCAGCAGCCAAGGCGTGGGGGAGCTGTTTTTT; CDR3: CASSQGVGELFF
size: .; J: TRBJ1-4; V: TRBV9; D: .; DNA: TGTGCCAGCAGCGTAGATGCCGGGTTGGATGAAAAACTGTTTTTT; CDR3: CASSVDAGLDEKLFF
size: .; J: TRBJ1-2; V: TRBV27; D: .; DNA: TGTGCCAGCAGTTTATCTATATTGGAGGATGGCTACACCTTC; CDR3: CASSLSILEDGYTF
size: .; J: TRBJ2-7; V: TRBV7-9; D: TRBD2; DNA: TGTGCCAGCAGCCTCGGACTAGCGGGAGATATCTACGAGCAGTACTTC; CDR3: CASSLGLAGDIYEQYF
size: .; J: TRBJ1-5; V: TRBV5-6; D: TRBD1; DNA: TGTGCCAGCAGCTTGGGGACAGGGGATCAGCCCCAGCATTTT; CDR3: CASSLGTGDQPQHF
size: .; J: TRBJ1-2; V: TRBV7-2; D: TRBD1; DNA: TGTGCCAGCAGCCACAGGGGGGGGCGCCGCTATGGCTACACCTTC; CDR3: CASSHRGGRRYGYTF
size: .; J: TRBJ1-1; V: TRBV7-2; D: .; DNA: TGTGCCAGCAGCTTAAATCAGGGTTTCACTGAAGCTTTCTTT; CDR3: CASSLNQGFTEAFF
size: .; J: TRBJ1-2; V: TRBV4-1; D: .; DNA: TGCGCCAGCAGCCAAAATGACAGGTTTCGGACCCCCAACTATGGCTACACCTTC; CDR3: CASSQNDRFRTPNYGYTF
size: .; J: TRBJ1-1; V: TRBV19; D: .; DNA: TGTGCCAGTAGTATCGGGCAGAACACTGAAGCTTTCTTT; CDR3: CASSIGQNTEAFF
size: .; J: TRBJ2-5; V: TRBV29-1; D: .; DNA: TGCACCGTCCGGGACGAGTACAATCAAGAGACCCAGTACTTC; CDR3: CTVRDEYNQETQYF
size: .; J: TRBJ2-7; V: TRBV27; D: .; DNA: TGTGCCAGCAGTTTATCTTGGGGGGGCGGCTACGAGCAGTACTTC; CDR3: CASSLSWGGGYEQYF
size: .; J: TRBJ1-3; V: TRBV5-6; D: .; DNA: TGTGCCAGCAGCCCGGGCCTAGGGGCTGGAAACACCATATATTTT; CDR3: CASSPGLGAGNTIYF
size: .; J: TRBJ2-3; V: TRBV11-2; D: TRBD1; DNA: TGTGCCAGCAGCTCAAACCGGGACAGGGGATATACGCAGTATTTT; CDR3: CASSSNRDRGYTQYF
size: .; J: TRBJ2-7; V: TRBV2; D: .; DNA: TGTGCCAGCAGTGAACAGGCAGGCAGAACCTACGAGCAGTACTTC; CDR3: CASSEQAGRTYEQYF
size: .; J: TRBJ1-2; V: TRBV13; D: TRBD1; DNA: TGTGCCAGCAGCCCCACCTTGACAGGGGGCGAATATGGCTACACCTTC; CDR3: CASSPTLTGGEYGYTF